Below are 30 T cell receptor beta chains sequenced from a single sample in a study of technical replicates of blood from four donors. Some clones are missing from TCRdb's copy, which holds only in-frame ones; the method was immunoSEQ multiplex PCR. Among about 93,000 clones listed, 95% were seen once. Sequences were obtained from T cells isolated from PBMCs. These receptors were collected from a human donor in good health.

This clone was picked up one time. CDR3 coding DNA: TGTGCCAGTAGTACCCAGTCACTAGCGGGGACGGAGACCCAGTACTTC. Its translation: CASSTQSLAGTETQYF. The chain uses TRBV19 and TRBJ2-5; TRBD2 agrees at 10 bases. The germline gives CDR1 LNHDA, CDR2 SQIVND (reference sequence). CDR3 length equals 16 residues. Losses at the gene ends were 4 bases for V and 5 bases for J; bases not matched to a gene: 10.

This sequence joins TRBV19 and TRBJ1-1; no clear D. The germline gives CDR1 LNHDA, CDR2 SQIVND (reference sequence). Between the trimmed V and J ends, which lost 1 base and 0 bases, there was a span of 18 bases. CDR3 length: 18 residues. CDR3 in amino acids: CASSIVFKNSPMNTEAFF. CDR3 nucleotide sequence: TGTGCCAGTAGTATAGTGTTCAAGAACAGCCCTATGAACACTGAAGCTTTCTTT.

The chain combines TRBV10-3 with TRBJ2-5; D possibly corresponds to TRBD2 (6 bases). Germline V gene sequence: CDR1 ENHRY, CDR2 SYGVKD. Trimming shortened V by 5 bases and J by 3 bases, and 10 bases separated the two germline ends. The CDR3 length is 13 residues. The CDR3 is CAISTTREETQYF. DNA for the CDR3: TGTGCCATCAGTACGACTAGAGAAGAGACCCAGTACTTC.

The CDR3 loop is CASSDPGTSAYNEQFF. CDR3 coding DNA: TGTGCCAGCAGTGACCCCGGGACTAGCGCCTACAATGAGCAGTTCTTC. The V gene is TRBV2, the J gene TRBJ2-1; 10 bases are shared with TRBD2. Germline CDR1 is SNHLY and CDR2 is FYNNEI. Trimming took 3 bases from V and 2 from J; bases not matched to a gene: 4. The CDR3 totals 16 residues. The variable domain in full, with the rest retrieved from reference TRBV2 and TRBJ2-1, is EPEVTQTPSHQVTQMGQEVILRCVPISNHLYFYWYRQILGQKVEFLVSFYNNEISEKSEIFDDQFSVERPDGSNFTLKIRSTKLEDSAMYFCASSDPGTSAYNEQFFGPGTRLTVL.

V is TRBV27 and J is TRBJ2-5; 13 bases are a match to TRBD2. The CDR3 loop spans 18 amino acids. CDR1 and CDR2 (germline): MNHEY, SMNVEV (reference sequence). V gave up 0 bases and J gave up 5 bases; unmatched junction bases: 9. The DNA of the CDR3 is TGTGCCAGCAGTTTATCGGATGGGACTAGCGGGATTGTGGAGACCCAGTACTTC. Amino acid sequence: CASSLSDGTSGIVETQYF.

This chain joins TRBV5-4 and TRBJ2-7, with 8 bases fitting TRBD1. CDR1 SGHNT and CDR2 YYREEE come from the germline V gene (reference sequence). The V segment lost 6 bases and the J segment 1 base; nucleotides outside the gene matches: 3. This CDR3 has 13 residues. The CDR3 reads CASTQGASYEQYF. CDR3 bases: TGTGCCAGCACCCAGGGGGCTTCCTACGAGCAGTACTTC.

The chain links TRBV20-1 to TRBJ2-1; a weak D match, TRBD2 (5 bases). Germline CDR1 reads DFQATT; CDR2 reads SNEGSKA (reference sequence). CDR3 length: 11 residues. Trimming cost V 3 bases and J 9 bases, with 9 bases left between them. The CDR3: CSASLEVEQFF. The CDR3 nucleotides are TGCAGTGCTAGTTTGGAGGTTGAGCAGTTCTTC.

The V gene is TRBV4-1, the J gene TRBJ1-2; D is perhaps TRBD1 (6 bases). V lost 1 base to trimming and J lost 0 bases, with 9 bases between them. The CDR3 length is 15 residues. Germline values: CDR1 MGHRA, CDR2 YSYEKL. CDR3 bases: TGCGCCAGCAGCCAAGTGACAGGCGCTAACTATGGCTACACCTTC. This gives the protein CASSQVTGANYGYTF.

This clone was counted a few times. V is TRBV4-1 and J is TRBJ1-1; perhaps TRBD1 as D (5 bases). V lost 1 base, J lost 1 base, and 7 bases lay in between. In germline, CDR1 is MGHRA, CDR2 YSYEKL. The CDR3 loop spans 14 amino acids. The CDR3 sequence is CASSQGQQNTEAFF. CDR3 in DNA: TGCGCCAGCAGCCAAGGACAGCAGAACACTGAAGCTTTCTTT.

The chain recombines TRBV9 with TRBJ2-5, with TRBD2 as a possible D gene (5 bases). This CDR3 is 15 amino acids long. V lost 0 bases, J lost 2 bases, and 11 bases lay in between. Germline CDR1 is SGDLS and CDR2 is YYNGEE. CDR3 DNA: TGTGCCAGCAGCGTAGGAATGGGGAGTCAAGAGACCCAGTACTTC. Encoded protein: CASSVGMGSQETQYF.

V and J are TRBV5-8 and TRBJ2-7; D might be TRBD1 (6 bases). CDR3 length: 14 residues. CDR1 and CDR2 (germline): SGHTS, YDEGEE. V was cut by 4 bases and J by 5 bases, with 16 bases left in between. CDR3 amino acids: CASSHHRARHEQYF. CDR3 DNA sequence: TGTGCCAGCAGCCACCACAGGGCTCGACACGAGCAGTACTTC.

The chain combines TRBV7-9 with TRBJ1-3, with 8 bases fitting TRBD1. The V gene end was trimmed by 3 bases and the J gene end by 0 bases; junction bases not matched to a gene: 10. Germline V gives CDR1 SEHNR, CDR2 FQNEAQ (reference sequence). The CDR3 runs to 18 residues. DNA of the CDR3: TGTGCCAGCAGCTTGGGGGGACAGGTCCTTGCCTCTGGAAACACCATATATTTT. It yields the protein CASSLGGQVLASGNTIYF.

This rearrangement joins TRBV4-1 to TRBJ2-1; 10 bases match TRBD2. Germline CDR1 is MGHRA and CDR2 is YSYEKL. Trimming at V came to 6 bases and at J to 9 bases, leaving 8 bases not matched to a gene. CDR3 length equals 14 residues. CDR3 amino acids: CASRLAGVDSEQFF. The CDR3 bases are TGCGCCAGCAGGCTAGCGGGAGTGGATAGTGAGCAGTTCTTC.

The chain combines TRBV19 with TRBJ1-5, with 8 nucleotides matching TRBD1. This CDR3 has 16 residues. Germline CDR1 is LNHDA and CDR2 is SQIVND (reference sequence). The V gene end was trimmed by 4 bases and the J gene end by 3 bases; junction bases not matched to a gene: 8. The CDR3 is CASSRDRSLHNQPQHF. DNA of the CDR3: TGTGCCAGTAGTAGGGACAGGAGCCTTCACAATCAGCCCCAGCATTTT.

The chain's CDR3 is CASSRQGLDQPQHF. The DNA for the CDR3 is TGCGCCAGCAGCCGACAGGGGCTCGATCAGCCCCAGCATTTT. The chain has TRBV4-1 and TRBJ1-5; 8 bases are a match to TRBD1. The CDR3 sequence is 14 residues long. The germline V gene has CDR1 MGHRA and CDR2 YSYEKL. V was pared by 4 bases and J by 5 bases, with 4 bases of the junction left unmatched.

V is TRBV2 and J is TRBJ2-2; the D gene is possibly TRBD2 (5 bases). The germline V gene encodes CDR1 SNHLY and CDR2 FYNNEI. The CDR3 is 13 residues long. Here the CDR3 reads CAVLEGGTGELFF. DNA of the CDR3: TGTGCTGTCTTAGAGGGCGGTACCGGGGAGCTGTTTTTT. The full variable domain, rest sourced from reference TRBV2 and TRBJ2-2, is EPEVTQTPSHQVTQMGQEVILRCVPISNHLYFYWYRQILGQKVEFLVSFYNNEISEKSEIFDDQFSVERPDGSNFTLKIRSTKLEDSAMYFCAVLEGGTGELFFGEGSRLTVL.

This clone has only one observation. The V call is TRBV5-4, the J call TRBJ1-1, with D perhaps TRBD1 (5 bases). Germline values: CDR1 SGHNT, CDR2 YYREEE (reference sequence). The CDR3 is 13 residues long. V lost 5 bases, J lost 4 bases, and 12 bases lay in between. DNA for the CDR3: TGTGCCAGCAGAGTTGTGGGGGGCACTGAAGCTTTCTTT. It yields the protein CASRVVGGTEAFF.

The rearrangement links TRBV19 to TRBJ1-3; D possibly corresponds to TRBD1 (5 bases). The germline CDR1 and CDR2 sequences are LNHDA and SQIVND (reference sequence). The CDR3 has 15 residues. V gave up 6 bases and J gave up 1 base, with 13 bases separating them. The CDR3 protein is CASSPAGGSGNTIYF. In DNA, the CDR3 is TGTGCCAGTAGCCCCGCGGGGGGTTCTGGAAACACCATATATTTT.

CDR3 sequence: CASSSLNGGAPRAQYF. The CDR3 DNA reads TGTGCCAGCAGCTCCTTGAATGGCGGGGCTCCCCGAGCGCAGTATTTT. The chain uses TRBV7-9 and TRBJ2-3; the D gene is possibly TRBD2 (6 bases). The CDR3 totals 16 residues. Trimming took 4 bases from V and 10 from J, leaving 24 bases between them. Germline V CDR1 and CDR2: SEHNR, FQNEAQ (reference sequence).

This rearrangement joins TRBV5-1 to TRBJ2-1, with TRBD1 matching 8 bases. CDR3 length: 15 residues. Germline lookup yields CDR1 SGHRS and CDR2 YFSETQ. V trimming: 0 bases; J trimming: 8 bases; junction bases outside the gene matches: 7. The CDR3 loop is CASSLVQGAGDEQFF. The CDR3 DNA follows: TGCGCCAGCAGCTTGGTGCAGGGGGCCGGAGATGAGCAGTTCTTC.

A single count supports this clone. The J gene is TRBJ2-2, the V gene TRBV4-1; 8 nucleotides line up with TRBD2. Germline CDR1 and CDR2: MGHRA and YSYEKL. V was clipped by 0 bases and J by 5 bases; unmatched bases: 8. This CDR3 contains 17 residues. The CDR3 loop is CASSQDRREGVTGELFF. CDR3 in DNA: TGCGCCAGCAGCCAAGATCGACGGGAGGGCGTGACCGGGGAGCTGTTTTTT.

V usage is TRBV5-1 and J usage is TRBJ2-5; D call uncertain. V was pared by 4 bases and J by 2 bases, with 3 bases between. This CDR3 contains 11 residues. CDR1 and CDR2 (germline): SGHRS, YFSETQ. The CDR3 loop reads CASSQQETQYF. The CDR3 coding sequence is TGCGCCAGCAGCCAACAAGAGACCCAGTACTTC.

This clone came up a few times. The rearrangement links TRBV27 to TRBJ2-2, with no clear D. Germline values: CDR1 MNHEY, CDR2 SMNVEV (reference sequence). This CDR3 has 13 residues. V lost 4 bases to trimming and J lost 3 bases, with 6 bases between them. The CDR3 loop is CASSYTYTGELFF. CDR3 in DNA: TGTGCCAGCAGTTACACCTACACCGGGGAGCTGTTTTTT.

The V and J genes are TRBV28 and TRBJ1-1, with D tentatively TRBD1 (6 bases). V lost 2 bases and J lost 0, with 10 bases in between. Germline CDR1 and CDR2: MDHEN and SYDVKM. The length of the CDR3 is 15 residues. The CDR3 nucleotides read TGTGCCAGCAGTTTAGGGGGCGACATGAACACTGAAGCTTTCTTT. This gives the protein CASSLGGDMNTEAFF.

The chain joins TRBV11-3 to TRBJ2-1; a possible D gene is TRBD2 (5 bases). CDR3 length equals 13 residues. In germline, CDR1 is SGHNT, CDR2 YENEEA. Trimming removed 5 bases from V and 4 bases from J, with 9 bases in between. The CDR3 nucleotides are TGTGCCAGCAGCGTCACTAGTTACAATGAGCAGTTCTTC. Amino acid sequence: CASSVTSYNEQFF. Filled out from reference TRBV11-3 and TRBJ2-1, the complete variable domain reads EAGVVQSPRYKIIEKKQPVAFWCNPISGHNTLYWYLQNLGQGPELLIRYENEEAVDDSQLPKDRFSAERLKGVDSTLKIQPAELGDSAVYLCASSVTSYNEQFFGPGTRLTVL.

This clone was counted a single time. The chain combines TRBV19 with TRBJ1-1; TRBD1 matches 7 bases. Germline values: CDR1 LNHDA, CDR2 SQIVND (reference sequence). This CDR3 comprises 14 residues. With 7 bases clipped from V and 0 bases from J, the junction kept 5 bases outside the gene matches. The CDR3 coding sequence is TGTGCCAGTAACCCCGACAGGGTGAACACTGAAGCTTTCTTT. Amino acid sequence: CASNPDRVNTEAFF.

The V call is TRBV6-6, the J call TRBJ2-7; weak D call: TRBD1 (6 bases). This CDR3 region has 16 residues. Germline values: CDR1 MNHNY, CDR2 SVGAGI (reference sequence). V was cut by 2 bases and J by 7 bases, with 21 bases left in between. CDR3 sequence (DNA): TGTGCCAGCAGTTACGACGGCGGAAGCAGGGGCTGGGAGCAGTACTTC. Amino acids: CASSYDGGSRGWEQYF.

The chain combines TRBV27 with TRBJ2-3; D is possibly TRBD1 (6 bases). The germline V gene has CDR1 MNHEY and CDR2 SMNVEV (reference sequence). Trimming stripped 3 bases from V and 2 bases from J, with 18 bases between. The CDR3 is 17 amino acids. The CDR3 sequence is CASSLVLGWTVTDTQYF. The CDR3 DNA reads as TGTGCCAGCAGTTTGGTCTTGGGCTGGACAGTCACAGATACGCAGTATTTT.

The chain couples TRBV19 to TRBJ2-3; 9 bases fit TRBD1. The CDR3 has 15 amino acids. Germline CDR1 is LNHDA and CDR2 is SQIVND (reference sequence). V shed 7 bases, J shed 0 bases, and the junction held 5 bases outside the gene matches. As DNA, the CDR3 is TGTGCCAGTAAGGGGACAGGGTTGAGCACAGATACGCAGTATTTT. The encoded protein is CASKGTGLSTDTQYF.

This chain uses TRBV15 with TRBJ1-2, with TRBD1 identical over 9 bases. This CDR3 contains 18 residues. Germline V gene lookup returns CDR1 LNHNV and CDR2 YYDKDF (reference sequence). V lost 0 bases to trimming and J lost 2 bases; unmatched junction nucleotides: 10. CDR3 protein: CATSRDGRGTGSNYGYTF. The CDR3 region has the DNA TGTGCCACCAGCAGAGATGGTAGAGGGACAGGGAGCAACTATGGCTACACCTTC.